The clone carrying this TCR beta chain was seen at least ten times. The data originate from a study of T-cell memory formation after mild COVID-19. MiXCR, applied by TCRdb to the 5' RACE reads, yields one record per CDR3 protein. The sample holds about 540,000 distinct CDR3 sequences; about a fifth are singletons and the top ten take around an eighth. V was trimmed by 1 base and J by 4 bases, leaving 5 bases between them. The length of the CDR3 is 12 residues. Germline CDR1 and CDR2: KGHSH and LQKENI. V gene TRBV18 combines with J gene TRBJ2-7; D is unresolved. Sequenced material: PBMCs or a T cell subset sorted from them (not recorded which). The clonotype originates from an adult woman who had mild COVID-19 (a few samples of this study predate the infection). Cell type and time point are not known. The CDR3 spells CASSPRAYEQYF. CDR3 sequence (DNA): TGTGCCAGCTCACCACGTGCATACGAGCAGTACTTC.